This T cell receptor beta chain emerged from a study of Graves' ophthalmopathy and Graves' hyperthyroidism. This clonotype was observed many times. What it recognizes is unknown. A duration under 3 months, NOSPECS ≥4, CAS ≥3 and moderate-to-severe activity characterized the donors with ophthalmopathy. The authors diagnosed from clinical symptoms, serum thyroxine, TRAb, thyroid ultrasound and orbital computed tomography. The authors used Ficoll-Paque density gradient centrifugation to separate PBMCs. The input was around 9 ml of fresh peripheral blood. This CDR3 region has 13 residues. Germline loops: CDR1 SQVTM, CDR2 ANQGSEA. V lost 6 bases, J lost 6 bases, and 17 bases lay in between. Whole-study findings and limits: Blood was where most expanded thyroid clonotypes above 0.001 frequency also turned up.

The sequenced template was RNA, covering the TCR beta CDR3 region. The first round was an RT-PCR with HTBI primers, and the second round was a multiplex PCR. One entry per CDR3 protein results from TCRdb running MiXCR on the multiplex PCR reads. In the table there are about 660,000 distinct CDR3 sequences, under 50% of which are singletons. The sequenced material came from peripheral blood. V gene TRBV29-1 combines with J gene TRBJ1-1; D remains unclear. The TCR originated in an adult man with Graves' ophthalmopathy. The CDR3 loop is CSVRSGSLAEAFF. The CDR3 DNA follows: TGCAGCGTCCGTTCGGGAAGTCTGGCTGAAGCTTTCTTT. Looking up the rest from reference TRBV29-1 and TRBJ1-1 gives the full variable domain: SAVISQKPSRDICQRGTSLTIQCQVDSQVTMMFWYRQQPGQSLTLIATANQGSEATYESGFVIDKFPISRPNLTFSTLTVSNMSPEDSSIYLCSVRSGSLAEAFFGQGTRLTVV.